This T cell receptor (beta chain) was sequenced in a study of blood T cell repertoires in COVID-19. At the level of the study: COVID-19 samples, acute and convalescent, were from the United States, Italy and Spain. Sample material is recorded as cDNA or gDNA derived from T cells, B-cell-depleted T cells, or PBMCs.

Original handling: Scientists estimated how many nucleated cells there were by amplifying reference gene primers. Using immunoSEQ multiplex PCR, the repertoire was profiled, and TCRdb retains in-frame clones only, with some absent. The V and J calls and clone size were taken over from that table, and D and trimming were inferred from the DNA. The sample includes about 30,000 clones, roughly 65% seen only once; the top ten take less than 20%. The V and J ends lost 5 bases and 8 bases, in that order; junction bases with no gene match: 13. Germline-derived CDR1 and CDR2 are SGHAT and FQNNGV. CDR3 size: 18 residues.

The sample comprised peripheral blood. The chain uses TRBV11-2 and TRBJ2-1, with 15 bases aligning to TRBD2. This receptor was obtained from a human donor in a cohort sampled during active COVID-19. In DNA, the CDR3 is TGTGCCAGCAGCACGGGACTAGCGGGGGGAGGTTTGGGCCATGAGCAGTTCTTC. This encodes CASSTGLAGGGLGHEQFF.